This TCR beta chain is drawn from a study of T cell changes during pregnancy in multiple sclerosis. Clones were sequenced by immunoSEQ multiplex PCR, and TCRdb holds only the in-frame ones, with some missing. The table lists some 100,000 clones, around 90% of them singletons. The sample was peripheral blood, taken in the second trimester of pregnancy. This sequence originates from a female donor with multiple sclerosis, enrolled in a pregnancy study.

This CDR3 is CASTSYSTDTQYF. The CDR3 region has the DNA TGTGCCAGCACCTCCTATAGCACAGATACGCAGTATTTT. V gene TRBV2 combines with J gene TRBJ2-3, with no clear D. The CDR3 is made up of 13 amino acids. V dropped 7 bases and J dropped 0 bases, with 8 bases sitting between them. Per germline, CDR1 SNHLY and CDR2 FYNNEI.